This T cell receptor beta chain appears in the sequencing data of a study of cytomegalovirus exposure and HLA in healthy donors. V was shortened by 1 base and J by 4 bases, with 17 bases between the two germline ends. The CDR3 extends over 17 amino acids. Germline CDR1 reads SEHNR; CDR2 reads FQNEAQ (reference sequence). The PCR contained 60 Vbeta and 13 Jbeta primers. Libraries were prepared by immunoSEQ multiplex PCR; TCRdb keeps only in-frame clonotypes and omits some of them. The repertoire has around 110,000 clones, more than 70% of them found once; the top ten carry 7.8%. Sequencing used PBMCs. This clonotype originated in a man aged 25 to 40 in good health and CMV-seronegative. This chain uses TRBV7-9 with TRBJ2-1; tentative D call: TRBD2 (6 bases). CDR3 nucleotide sequence: TGTGCCAGCAGCTTAGTTGTTGTGACGGGAGAGTACAATGAGCAGTTCTTC. Translation gives CASSLVVVTGEYNEQFF. Full variable domain (remainder filled in from reference TRBV7-9 and TRBJ2-1): DTGVSQNPRHKITKRGQNVTFRCDPISEHNRLYWYRQTLGQGPEFLTYFQNEAQLEKSRLLSDRFSAERPKGSFSTLEIQRTEQGDSAMYLCASSLVVVTGEYNEQFFGPGTRLTVL.